This T cell receptor beta chain was retrieved from a study of blood T cell repertoires in COVID-19. Repertoires were generated with immunoSEQ multiplex PCR, while TCRdb's copy carries only in-frame clones and drops some. The table records 110,000 or so clones, 85% of them present only once. V lost 1 base to trimming and J lost 4 bases; unmatched junction nucleotides: 2. Germline CDR1 is SGDLS and CDR2 is YYNGEE. The CDR3 covers 14 residues. The chain has TRBV9 and TRBJ1-1; 9 nucleotides match TRBD1. The sequencing input was peripheral blood. This TCR was sampled from a human donor in a cohort sampled during active COVID-19. CDR3 coding DNA: TGTGCCAGCAGCGTAATGGGACAGGGCACTGAAGCTTTCTTT. This codes for CASSVMGQGTEAFF. Variable domain in full (rest from reference TRBV9 and TRBJ1-1): DSGVTQTPKHLITATGQRVTLRCSPRSGDLSVYWYQQSLDQGLQFLIQYYNGEERAKGNILERFSAQQFPDLHSELNLSSLELGDSALYFCASSVMGQGTEAFFGQGTRLTVV.